These 11 T cell receptor beta chains were sequenced from one sample in a study of blood T cell repertoires in COVID-19. Repertoires were generated with immunoSEQ multiplex PCR, while TCRdb's copy carries only in-frame clones and drops some. The data hold about 320,000 clones, with about 90% observed a single time. Sequencing was done on a sample of peripheral blood. These receptors were obtained from a man younger than 35 who had recovered from COVID-19.

This clone showed up just once. This chain connects TRBV6-1 to TRBJ1-1, with TRBD1 matching over 9 bases. After removal of 3 bases from V and 3 bases from J, the junction contained 5 bases not matched to a gene. Germline V gene sequence: CDR1 MNHNS, CDR2 SASEGT. This CDR3 is 15 amino acids long. CDR3 nucleotide sequence: TGTGCCAGCAGTGAGGGGACAGGGTCGGACACTGAAGCTTTCTTT. This translates into CASSEGTGSDTEAFF.

This chain connects TRBV6-6 to TRBJ1-1; 9 bases agree with TRBD1. From germline, CDR1 is MNHNY and CDR2 SVGAGI (reference sequence). With 6 bases clipped from V and 7 bases from J, the junction kept 6 bases outside the gene matches. The CDR3 contains 13 residues. As DNA, the CDR3 is TGTGCCAGCAGCAAGACAGGGGGAATTGAAGCTTTCTTT. It yields the protein CASSKTGGIEAFF.

The gene calls are TRBV6-5 and TRBJ1-1; D call uncertain. V was clipped by 10 bases and J by 4 bases, with 19 bases between them. The V gene's germline CDR1 is MNHEY and CDR2 SVGAGI. The CDR3 contains 14 residues. This chain's CDR3 is CATSSTASRTEAFF. As DNA, the CDR3 is TGTGCCACCTCATCTACCGCGTCGCGCACTGAAGCTTTCTTT.

This rearrangement joins TRBV18 to TRBJ1-2, with a tentative D call TRBD1 (6 bases). This CDR3 has 12 residues. Germline V gene sequence: CDR1 KGHSH, CDR2 LQKENI. Trimming removed 2 bases from V and 7 bases from J, with 8 bases in between. The CDR3 sequence is CASSPDRFGYTF. The CDR3 nucleotides are TGTGCCAGCTCACCAGACAGGTTTGGCTACACCTTC.

J is TRBJ2-2 and V is TRBV6-1; 9 bases fit TRBD1. J gave up 2 bases and V 2 bases, and 6 bases lay outside the gene matches. CDR3 length: 17 residues. The germline gives CDR1 MNHNS, CDR2 SASEGT. DNA for the CDR3: TGTGCCAGCAGTGAATGGGACAGGGCAAGAAACACCGGGGAGCTGTTTTTT. It translates to CASSEWDRARNTGELFF.

The chain uses TRBV7-9 and TRBJ2-1, with D unclear. The CDR3 runs to 14 residues. Germline V gene data show CDR1 as SEHNR and CDR2 as FQNEAQ (reference sequence). The ends were cut back, 3 bases at V and 4 bases at J, with 10 bases in the middle. The CDR3 coding sequence is TGTGCCAGCAGCTTCTACTTCCCGTACAATGAGCAGTTCTTC. It specifies CASSFYFPYNEQFF.

The rearrangement uses TRBV24-1 and TRBJ2-2, with D tentatively TRBD1 (6 bases). This CDR3 comprises 16 residues. From germline, CDR1 is KGHDR and CDR2 SFDVKD. Trimming cost V 5 bases and J 0 bases, with 12 bases left between them. CDR3: CATSGGPTANTGELFF. In DNA form, the CDR3 reads TGTGCCACCAGTGGGGGGCCCACCGCGAACACCGGGGAGCTGTTTTTT.

V and J are TRBV7-2 and TRBJ2-1, with D unresolved. CDR1 is SGHTA, CDR2 FQGNSA, per germline. V was trimmed by 3 bases and J by 3 bases, leaving 12 bases between them. The CDR3 sequence is 15 residues long. The CDR3 sequence: CASSFGGNLYNEQFF. The DNA of the CDR3 is TGTGCCAGCAGCTTCGGCGGAAATCTCTACAATGAGCAGTTCTTC.

The V gene is TRBV7-8, the J gene TRBJ1-1; 11 nucleotides line up with TRBD1. Per germline, CDR1 SGHVS and CDR2 FQNEAQ. Trimming removed 5 bases from V and 7 bases from J; junction bases left unmatched: 9. CDR3 size: 15 residues. CDR3 region: CASSPIPGQGDEAFF. The DNA for the CDR3 is TGTGCCAGCAGCCCGATCCCGGGACAGGGGGATGAAGCTTTCTTT.

This chain uses TRBV6-2 or TRBV6-3 with TRBJ2-1, with 10 bases matching TRBD2. Germline values: CDR1 MNHEY, CDR2 SVGEGT. This CDR3 is 17 amino acids long. V gave up 5 bases and J gave up 2 bases; unmatched junction bases: 9. Written as DNA, the CDR3 is TGTGCCAGCAGTGCCCCTCACCTAGCGGGGGCCTACAATGAGCAGTTCTTC. It yields the protein CASSAPHLAGAYNEQFF.

V is TRBV5-6 and J is TRBJ2-1; 9 nucleotides align to TRBD2. The V segment lost 4 bases and the J segment 6 bases; nucleotides outside the gene matches: 8. The CDR3 loop spans 15 amino acids. Germline V gene sequence: CDR1 SGHDT, CDR2 YYEEEE. CDR3 in amino acids: CASSLWLAGLNEQFF. Written as DNA, the CDR3 is TGTGCCAGCAGCCTTTGGCTAGCGGGGCTCAATGAGCAGTTCTTC.